Sequencing of this TCR beta chain was carried out in a study of blood T cells in healthy people across ages. The second PCR ran roughly 7 to 12 cycles with a sample-barcoded 5' primer and J-beta primers. TCRdb re-called the 5' RACE reads with MiXCR, one entry per CDR3 protein. The sample contains over 700,000 distinct CDR3 sequences, 25% of which appear only once. Looked up from germline, CDR1 is SGHRS and CDR2 is YFSETQ. The CDR3 covers 13 residues. In this sample, this clonotype turned up a few times. The data also belong to a second study, concerning T cells of mothers and their children.

This clonotype originated in a boy between 5 and 17 years old in good health. Sequenced material: blood. The V call is TRBV5-1, the J call TRBJ2-5; D is tentatively TRBD1 or TRBD2 (5 bases each). The J call may be wrong; the DNA end is better matched by TRBJ2-7. The CDR3 spells CASSRDGAYEQYF. CDR3 in DNA: TGCGCCAGCAGTCGGGACGGGGCCTACGAGCAGTACTTC.